The 8 T cell receptor beta chains reported below all come from one sample, sequenced in a study of T cells after yellow fever vaccination. TCRdb reanalysed the 5' RACE reads using MiXCR and keeps one entry per CDR3 protein. The sample lists some 350,000 distinct CDR3 sequences; more than 9% were seen once. Here the sequenced sample was PBMCs, taken on the day of the first yellow fever vaccination. The receptors stem from a man aged 18-30 years who received the YFV17D yellow fever vaccine.

This clonotype was counted ten times or more. The rearrangement joins TRBV7-9 to TRBJ1-1; D remains unclear. V was cut by 3 bases and J by 5 bases, with 7 bases left in between. Germline CDR1 is SEHNR and CDR2 is FQNEAQ (reference sequence). The CDR3 is made up of 12 amino acids. CDR3 DNA sequence: TGTGCCAGCAGCTTCGTGGGGACTGAAGCTTTCTTT. This translates into CASSFVGTEAFF. Supplemented by reference TRBV7-9 and TRBJ1-1, the full variable domain reads DTGVSQNPRHKITKRGQNVTFRCDPISEHNRLYWYRQTLGQGPEFLTYFQNEAQLEKSRLLSDRFSAERPKGSFSTLEIQRTEQGDSAMYLCASSFVGTEAFFGQGTRLTVV.

There are many counts of this clonotype. This chain uses TRBV4-3 with TRBJ1-1, with no clear D. The germline V and J ends were trimmed by 4 bases and 1 base, with 16 bases remaining between them. Germline CDR1 and CDR2: LGHNA and YSLEER. This CDR3 is 16 amino acids long. The CDR3 region is CASSLSPEGRNTEAFF. The CDR3 DNA follows: TGCGCCAGCAGCCTGAGCCCAGAGGGTCGGAACACTGAAGCTTTCTTT.

The chain recombines TRBV27 with TRBJ2-3; D is perhaps TRBD1 or TRBD2 (7 bases each). This CDR3 is 17 amino acids long. Germline V gene data show CDR1 as MNHEY and CDR2 as SMNVEV (reference sequence). The V and J ends lost 1 base and 2 bases respectively, with 16 bases between them. The CDR3 protein is CASSLFSTGDYTDTQYF. CDR3 nucleotide sequence: TGTGCCAGCAGTTTATTTTCTACAGGGGACTACACAGATACGCAGTATTTT.

This clonotype was picked up a small number of times. The chain couples TRBV19 to TRBJ2-1, with 11 positions matching TRBD2. The germline CDR1 and CDR2 sequences are LNHDA and SQIVND (reference sequence). This CDR3 contains 17 residues. The junction had 7 bases not matched to a gene; V was cut back by 5 bases and J by 1 base. The CDR3 reads CASSRASGGSSYNEQFF. CDR3 sequence (DNA): TGTGCCAGTAGTCGGGCTAGCGGGGGGTCTTCCTACAATGAGCAGTTCTTC.

This clonotype was seen at least ten times. This chain links TRBV11-2 with TRBJ2-5; weak D call: TRBD1 (5 bases). Trimming took 5 bases from V and 6 from J, leaving 16 bases between them. The CDR3 has 14 amino acids. From germline, CDR1 is SGHAT and CDR2 FQNNGV. CDR3 in amino acids: CASSGVRGPKTQYF. In nucleotides, the CDR3 is TGTGCCAGCAGCGGGGTTAGGGGCCCCAAGACCCAGTACTTC.

Only a few counts were recorded for this clonotype. The chain couples TRBV4-3 to TRBJ1-2; D might be TRBD1 (5 bases). The CDR3 is 14 residues long. V lost 0 bases and J 8 bases, leaving 13 bases between the germline ends. Germline-derived CDR1 and CDR2 are LGHNA and YSLEER. The CDR3 here is CASSQDSGATGYTF. As DNA, the CDR3 is TGCGCCAGCAGCCAAGATAGCGGGGCTACGGGCTACACCTTC.

The sample holds a few counts of this clonotype. The chain couples TRBV5-1 to TRBJ2-7; D is possibly TRBD2 (6 bases). The length of the CDR3 is 13 residues. CDR1 and CDR2 (germline): SGHRS, YFSETQ. V lost 4 bases and J 3 bases, leaving 11 bases between the germline ends. The CDR3: CASSPTGGYEQYV. The CDR3 DNA follows: TGCGCCAGCAGCCCCACCGGGGGCTACGAGCAGTACGTC.

This clonotype was seen many times. This sequence joins TRBV4-3 and TRBJ1-2, with D maybe TRBD1 (5 bases). Trimming pared 4 bases from V and 4 bases from J, leaving 16 bases between. There are 15 residues in the CDR3. CDR1 is LGHNA and CDR2 is YSLEER in the germline V gene. For the CDR3, the DNA is TGCGCCAGCAGCCCGCGACAGCAGAGAGGCTATGGCTACACCTTC. As protein: CASSPRQQRGYGYTF.